This TCR beta chain originates from a study of blood T cell repertoires in COVID-19. The table came from immunoSEQ multiplex PCR; TCRdb's copy has only in-frame clones and leaves some out. This table has under 150,000 clones, roughly four fifths appearing once. The clonotype was recovered from a man aged 35 to 55 with active or convalescent COVID-19. Sample: peripheral blood.

The CDR3: CASSLVAGGPETQYF. The CDR3 coding sequence is TGCGCCAGCAGCTTGGTGGCGGGGGGCCCAGAGACCCAGTACTTC. The genes are TRBV5-1 and TRBJ2-5, with 8 bases that match TRBD2. The CDR3 extends over 15 amino acids. Trimming took 0 bases from V and 4 from J; bases not matched to a gene: 5. Germline assignment: CDR1 SGHRS and CDR2 YFSETQ.